This T cell receptor (beta chain) was identified during a study of T cell responses to AZD1222 COVID-19 vaccine. Profiled with immunoSEQ multiplex PCR; TCRdb holds only in-frame clones, not every one. The sample yields about 140,000 clones, 80% to 95% seen once. Sample: peripheral blood, taken on day 0 of AZD1222 vaccination. This sequence originates from an adult in good health.

CDR3 in DNA: TGTGCCAGCAGTTACTCGTCCTACCGGTTAGGGGAGACCCAGTACTTC. This sequence encodes CASSYSSYRLGETQYF. The chain carries TRBV6-2 or TRBV6-3 and TRBJ2-5, with D uncertain. CDR3 size: 16 residues. Trimming removed 0 bases at V and 5 bases at J, with 16 bases between. CDR1 MNHEY and CDR2 SVGEGT come from the germline V gene.